The source of this T cell receptor (beta chain) is a study of beta chain features in type 1 diabetes. Study results and caveats: A greater similarity of naive, central memory and Treg TCRB repertoires was seen among patients than among healthy donors. Type 1 diabetes patients showed fewer insertions and more deletions at VDJ junctions.

The CDR3 runs 14 residues. V dropped 8 bases and J dropped 7; count of bases not matched to a gene: 7. Germline V gives CDR1 GTSNPN, CDR2 SVGIG (reference sequence). Isolated RNA was reverse transcribed in full, so expressed TCRB transcripts were sequenced. The repertoire was sequenced with immunoSEQ multiplex PCR; TCRdb's copy has only in-frame clones and lacks some. The sample has about 260,000 clones, 68% seen once. Isolation of CD4+ naive, central memory, regulatory and stem cell-like memory cells was achieved by sorting via CD45RO/CCR7/CD25/CD127/CD95/CD27. A remark on this clone: Its antigen is still unknown.

The receptor was derived from a man under 40 in good health. The chain has TRBV30 and TRBJ2-1; 14 nucleotides match TRBD2. Sequencing input: naive CD4+ T cells from blood. CDR3 in amino acids: CAGGTSGSTNEQFF. CDR3 nucleotide sequence: TGTGCCGGGGGGACTAGCGGGAGTACTAATGAGCAGTTCTTC.